Sequencing of this TCR beta chain was carried out in a study of T cell clones after liver transplantation. Study summary: Pre-transplant mixed lymphocyte reactions yielded third-party-reactive TCRbeta sequences as comparators for graft-donor-reactive sequences.

Proliferating CFSE-low MLR cells were sequenced to define alloreactive TCRbeta sequences. The CDR3 has 15 amino acids. Trimming left V 5 bases short and J 4 bases short, with 17 bases between. Germline V CDR1 and CDR2: SGHTA, FQGNSA. Only in-frame clones appear in the TCRdb table, and some are missing; sequencing was by immunoSEQ multiplex PCR. Here the sample spans 5,500 to 7,000 clones, roughly 32% being singletons. Turning to this clone: Its cognate antigen is unknown.

Sequenced sample: CD4+ T cells from cultured PBMCs. The chain carries TRBV7-2 and TRBJ1-1; D possibly corresponds to TRBD1 (6 bases). This receptor was identified in a human patient who received a liver transplant. A subset of T cells may come from the graft donor. This CDR3 is CASSPQGRGVTEAFF. The DNA of the CDR3 is TGTGCCAGCAGCCCCCAAGGAAGGGGGGTCACTGAAGCTTTCTTT.